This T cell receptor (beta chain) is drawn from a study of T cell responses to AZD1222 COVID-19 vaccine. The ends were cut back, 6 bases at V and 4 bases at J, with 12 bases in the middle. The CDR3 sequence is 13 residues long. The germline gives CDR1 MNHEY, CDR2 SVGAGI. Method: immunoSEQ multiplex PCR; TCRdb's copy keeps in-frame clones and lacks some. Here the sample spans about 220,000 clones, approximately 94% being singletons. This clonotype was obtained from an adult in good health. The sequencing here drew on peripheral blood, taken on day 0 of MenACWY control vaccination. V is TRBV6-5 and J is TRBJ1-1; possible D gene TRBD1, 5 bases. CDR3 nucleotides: TGTGCCAGCAGGGTACCAGGGTCCACTGAAGCTTTCTTT. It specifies CASRVPGSTEAFF.